This passage covers 9 T cell receptor beta chains from one sample sequenced in a study of T cell repertoires in cytomegalovirus infection. These receptors have no known antigen. TCRdb re-derived calls from the reads in MiXCR, one entry per CDR3 protein. The table shows about 51,000 distinct CDR3 sequences, with about a fifth occurring only once. This sample comprised CD8+ T cells from cultured PBMCs, obtained from culture after CMV antigen stimulation. The receptors were gathered from a human donor in good health (CMV status not recorded). Some clones in this sample may be carry-over from other donors' samples.

The rearrangement uses TRBV25-1 and TRBJ2-7; D possibly corresponds to TRBD2 (6 bases). V lost 3 bases to trimming and J lost 3 bases, with 15 bases between them. This CDR3 is built from 15 residues. The germline V gene encodes CDR1 MGHDK and CDR2 SYGVNS. The CDR3 loop is CASSEEGEAFYEQYF. For the CDR3, the DNA is TGTGCCAGCAGTGAGGAAGGGGAGGCCTTCTACGAGCAGTACTTC.

This clonotype has a handful of counts. This chain connects TRBV7-9 to TRBJ2-1; 7 nucleotides line up with TRBD2. The ends lost 6 bases at V and 6 bases at J; junction bases unmatched: 17. The CDR3 is made up of 17 amino acids. Germline assignment: CDR1 SEHNR and CDR2 FQNEAQ (reference sequence). CDR3 sequence reads: CASRLYVSSGDPNEQFF. The CDR3 bases are TGTGCCAGCAGGTTATATGTGTCTAGCGGCGATCCCAATGAGCAGTTCTTC.

The chain links TRBV29-1 to TRBJ1-1; D unclear. There are 12 residues in the CDR3. Germline V lookup: CDR1 SQVTM, CDR2 ANQGSEA. Between the trimmed V and J ends, which lost 1 base and 1 base, there was a span of 4 bases. CDR3 DNA sequence: TGCAGCGTTGAAGTTAAGAACACTGAAGCTTTCTTT. It codes for CSVEVKNTEAFF. Supplemented by reference TRBV29-1 and TRBJ1-1, the full variable domain reads SAVISQKPSRDICQRGTSLTIQCQVDSQVTMMFWYRQQPGQSLTLIATANQGSEATYESGFVIDKFPISRPNLTFSTLTVSNMSPEDSSIYLCSVEVKNTEAFFGQGTRLTVV.

The rearrangement links TRBV7-2 to TRBJ2-4; D is unresolved. Deletions cut 1 base from V and 4 bases from J, with 8 bases between. This CDR3 is built from 14 residues. From germline, CDR1 is SGHTA and CDR2 FQGNSA. CDR3 nucleotide sequence: TGTGCCAGCAGCTTAGTCTCCACGAAAAACATTCAGTACTTC. Residues: CASSLVSTKNIQYF.

This clonotype was seen at least ten times. The V gene is TRBV2, the J gene TRBJ2-6; D tentatively fits TRBD1 or TRBD2 (5 bases each). The V end lost 10 bases, the J end lost 0 bases, and 10 bases lay between the germline ends. The germline V gene encodes CDR1 SNHLY and CDR2 FYNNEI. CDR3 length equals 14 residues. The CDR3 region is CANRGRSGANVLTF. In nucleotides, the CDR3 is TGTGCCAACCGGGGCCGCTCTGGGGCCAACGTCCTGACTTTC.

V gene TRBV7-9 combines with J gene TRBJ2-7; either TRBD1 or TRBD2 may supply D (5 bases each). The V gene lost 4 bases and the J gene lost 2 bases, with 15 bases spanning the gap. Germline lookup yields CDR1 SEHNR and CDR2 FQNEAQ (reference sequence). The CDR3 runs 15 residues. DNA of the CDR3: TGTGCCAGCAGCTCAATACGGGACGGAACCTACGAGCAGTACTTC. It encodes CASSSIRDGTYEQYF. The full variable domain, in which reference TRBV7-9 and TRBJ2-7 provide the parts outside the CDR3, is DTGVSQNPRHKITKRGQNVTFRCDPISEHNRLYWYRQTLGQGPEFLTYFQNEAQLEKSRLLSDRFSAERPKGSFSTLEIQRTEQGDSAMYLCASSSIRDGTYEQYFGPGTRLTVT.

The chain joins TRBV7-8 to TRBJ1-2; the D gene is possibly TRBD1 (5 bases). Trimming left V 1 base short and J 0 bases short, with 9 bases between. Per the germline V gene, CDR1 is SGHVS and CDR2 is FQNEAQ. CDR3 size: 15 residues. CDR3 protein: CASSLGPGANYGYTF. For the CDR3, the DNA is TGTGCCAGCAGCTTAGGCCCGGGGGCTAACTATGGCTACACCTTC.

This clonotype appeared a few times. DNA for the CDR3: TGTGCCAGCAGCCTCCCAGATAACACCGGGGAGCTGTTTTTT. This sequence encodes CASSLPDNTGELFF. The chain joins TRBV7-9 to TRBJ2-2; the D is unclear. Trimming took off 5 bases at V and 2 bases at J, with 9 bases between the two ends. CDR3 length: 14 amino acids. CDR1 is SEHNR, CDR2 FQNEAQ, per germline (reference sequence).

This clonotype occurred once. This chain uses TRBV11-3 with TRBJ2-7; D gene uncertain. The V end was cut by 1 base, the J end by 5 bases, with 6 bases between. The CDR3 covers 12 residues. Germline V lookup: CDR1 SGHNT, CDR2 YENEEA. CDR3 nucleotides: TGTGCCAGCAGCTTAGGTGTTAACGAGCAGTACTTC. It is translated as CASSLGVNEQYF.